Listed here are 10 T cell receptor beta chains from one sample, sequenced in a study of blood T cell repertoires in COVID-19. TCRdb's table, derived via immunoSEQ multiplex PCR, lists solely in-frame clones and lacks some. The sample lists roughly 170,000 clones, around nine tenths occurring once. Specimen: peripheral blood. The receptors were gathered from a woman in her 70s with COVID-19, enrolled during active disease.

This clone was picked up a small number of times. J is TRBJ1-2 and V is TRBV30; TRBD1 aligns across 7 bases. J gave up 5 bases and V 2 bases, and 11 bases lay outside the gene matches. Germline CDR1 is GTSNPN and CDR2 is SVGIG (reference sequence). The CDR3 length is 15 residues. Written as DNA, the CDR3 is TGTGCCTGGAGTTCCCAGGGGGGCCCTTTTTATGGCTACACCTTC. Protein: CAWSSQGGPFYGYTF.

This clone was recorded only once. The rearrangement joins TRBV3-1 (or the pseudogene TRBV3-2) to TRBJ1-1; D might be TRBD1 (6 bases). The CDR3 runs 14 residues. Germline lookup yields CDR1 LGHDT and CDR2 YNNKEL (reference sequence). Trimming removed 6 bases at V and 2 bases at J, with 13 bases between. CDR3 DNA: TGTGCCAGCAGGCGCAGGGGAATAAACACTGAAGCTTTCTTT. It yields the protein CASRRRGINTEAFF.

J is TRBJ1-4 and V is TRBV18; D is ambiguous. This CDR3 is built from 14 residues. The germline gives CDR1 KGHSH, CDR2 LQKENI. The ends were cut back, 6 bases at V and 0 bases at J, with 8 bases in the middle. This CDR3 reads CASSPVATNEKLFF. CDR3 DNA sequence: TGTGCCAGCTCTCCCGTCGCAACTAATGAAAAACTGTTTTTT.

The chain combines TRBV19 with TRBJ1-5; the match to TRBD1 covers 7 bases. CDR3 length: 15 residues. V lost 10 bases and J lost 0; bases outside the gene matches: 9. Germline values: CDR1 LNHDA, CDR2 SQIVND (reference sequence). Written as DNA, the CDR3 is TGTGCCACCAAACAGGGGCGGAATAGCAATCAGCCCCAGCATTTT. Amino acid sequence: CATKQGRNSNQPQHF.

This chain links TRBV18 with TRBJ2-7; 9 bases align to TRBD1. Germline trimming cut 3 bases from V and 4 bases from J; bases unmatched to any gene: 13. In germline, CDR1 is KGHSH, CDR2 LQKENI. The length of the CDR3 is 17 residues. In DNA, the CDR3 is TGTGCCAGCTCACCTCTGTCGAGAACAGGGGGCTGGTACGAGCAGTACTTC. It codes for CASSPLSRTGGWYEQYF.

The chain carries TRBV30 and TRBJ1-1; TRBD1 is a possible D gene (5 bases). Between the trimmed V and J ends, which lost 1 base and 5 bases, there was a span of 17 bases. The germline V gene encodes CDR1 GTSNPN and CDR2 SVGIG (reference sequence). The CDR3 contains 15 residues. CDR3: CAWSARRGTGTEAFF. DNA for the CDR3: TGTGCCTGGAGTGCACGGAGGGGAACAGGTACTGAAGCTTTCTTT.

The rearrangement joins TRBV6-2 or TRBV6-3 to TRBJ2-7; 13 bases align to TRBD2. V lost 5 bases, J lost 1 base, and 2 bases stayed unmatched. Germline values: CDR1 MNHEY, CDR2 SVGEGT. The CDR3 loop spans 15 amino acids. CDR3 region: CASSTSGRVSYEQYF. Here the CDR3 DNA reads TGTGCCAGCAGTACTAGCGGGAGGGTTTCCTACGAGCAGTACTTC.

This clone was seen a handful of times. The chain has TRBV4-1 and TRBJ1-1; 7 bases agree with TRBD1. The germline gives CDR1 MGHRA, CDR2 YSYEKL. V was pared by 0 bases and J by 6 bases, with 7 bases of the junction left unmatched. This CDR3 has 15 residues. CDR3 amino acids: CASSQEFRGYSEAFF. The CDR3 DNA reads as TGCGCCAGCAGCCAAGAGTTCAGGGGGTATTCTGAAGCTTTCTTT.

The V and J genes are TRBV6-5 and TRBJ2-1, with 8 nucleotides matching TRBD2. V shed 2 bases and J 6 bases; nucleotides not matched to a gene: 0. The CDR3 is made up of 13 amino acids. From germline, CDR1 is MNHEY and CDR2 SVGAGI. The CDR3 DNA reads TGTGCCAGCAGTTACGGGACTAGCAATGAGCAGTTCTTC. Its translation is CASSYGTSNEQFF.

The chain is built from TRBV5-1 and TRBJ2-2; D uncertain. This CDR3 spans 13 amino acids. The germline V gene has CDR1 SGHRS and CDR2 YFSETQ. The V end was cut by 0 bases, the J end by 3 bases, with 3 bases between. The CDR3 nucleotides read TGCGCCAGCAGCTTGGACTACACCGGGGAGCTGTTTTTT. Translating gives CASSLDYTGELFF.